This T cell receptor (beta chain) was retrieved from a study of blood T cell repertoires in COVID-19. The CDR3 has 14 residues. The V and J ends lost 1 base and 0 bases respectively, with 10 bases between them. Germline values: CDR1 GTSNPN, CDR2 SVGIG (reference sequence). As processed by the authors: Researchers report that nucleated cell counts were estimated from reference gene primer amplification. Clones were read by immunoSEQ multiplex PCR, and TCRdb kept only the in-frame ones, dropping some. V, J and clone size are taken as reported in that table, and D and trimming were inferred from the DNA itself. Altogether 150,000 to 200,000 clones are present, approximately 85% being singletons, with the ten largest covering about 9.4%.

This TCR came from a woman aged 18-29 years who had recovered from COVID-19. Material for sequencing was PBMCs or T cells enriched from blood (not recorded which). V is TRBV30 and J is TRBJ2-7, with D perhaps TRBD1 (5 bases). In DNA, the CDR3 is TGTGCCTGGAGTGCACAGGTTATCTCCTACGAGCAGTACTTC. Residues: CAWSAQVISYEQYF.